The present TCR beta chain was sequenced within a study of beta chain features in type 1 diabetes. The study, taken as a whole, reports: In type 1 diabetes patients, VDJ junctions had fewer insertions; deletions at these junctions were more frequent. Shortening that was moderate but significant affected the TCRB CDR3s of Type 1 diabetes patients in all four CD4+ subsets. The similarity of naive, central memory and Treg TCRB repertoires appeared greater among patients than among healthy donors.

Sorting with CD45RO/CCR7/CD25/CD127/CD95/CD27 yielded naive, central memory, regulatory and stem-like memory CD4+ cells. This clone has a handful of counts. Its target is unknown. As every portion of the isolated RNA was reverse transcribed, the sequencing read expressed TCRB transcripts. Only in-frame clones appear in the TCRdb table, and some are missing; sequencing was by immunoSEQ multiplex PCR. The repertoire holds around 130,000 clones, 16% seen once, with about 2.5% in the top ten. The CDR3 runs 15 residues. Germline V gene lookup returns CDR1 SGHTA and CDR2 FQGNSA. Trimming took 5 bases from V and 2 from J; bases not matched to a gene: 6.

Sequences were obtained from central memory CD4+ T cells from blood. This clonotype originated in a man in his thirties or forties with type 1 diabetes. The chain joins TRBV7-2 to TRBJ1-5; 7 bases map to TRBD1. The CDR3 here is CASSVLGTGNQPQHF. Here the CDR3 DNA reads TGTGCCAGCAGCGTCCTGGGGACAGGCAATCAGCCCCAGCATTTT.